This T cell receptor (beta chain) was sequenced in a study of PD-1 blockade in classical Hodgkin lymphoma. The length of the CDR3 is 17 residues. Trimming pared 3 bases from V and 0 bases from J, leaving 14 bases between. In germline, CDR1 is SGHTA, CDR2 FQGTGA. After autologous stem cell transplantation all patients relapsed, and prior brentuximab vedotin exposure differed between cohorts. TCRdb's table, derived via immunoSEQ multiplex PCR, lists solely in-frame clones and lacks some. The sample shows tens of thousands of clones, about three quarters of them seen only once. V gene TRBV7-3 combines with J gene TRBJ2-2; weak D call: TRBD2 (5 bases). This receptor was identified in a human donor with classical Hodgkin lymphoma. The sample was peripheral blood mononuclear cells (PBMCs), taken before the second cycle of nivolumab. The DNA for the CDR3 is TGTGCCAGCAGCTTGGGTGTTCCGGGATCGAACACCGGGGAGCTGTTTTTT. Translating gives CASSLGVPGSNTGELFF.